The rows below give T cell receptor beta chains drawn from one sample of a study of human T cells and chemical hapten exposure. Via MiXCR, TCRdb re-called the RACE reads, giving one row per CDR3 protein. Of 95,000 to 130,000 distinct CDR3 sequences listed, roughly 12% were seen once; the top ten hold 1.4%. The specimen was whole blood, collected in connection with sensitization to the hapten diphenylcyclopropenone (DPC). The receptors shown here come from a woman aged 45-65 years with alopecia areata. Some clones in this sample may be carry-over from other donors' samples. The CDR3 runs from the conserved cysteine through the conserved F or W. D genes are given only for firm matches. Expanded clones are given a class, and other clones once, few, many or no size at all.

TRBV4-2,.,.,TRBJ2-3,CASSQDGGTDTQYF,TGTGCCAGCAGCCAAGATGGGGGAACAGATACGCAGTATTTT
TRBV4-1,.,few,TRBJ1-5,CASAGRTVNQPQHF,TGCGCCAGCGCCGGAAGGACGGTTAATCAGCCCCAGCATTTT
TRBV6-5,.,.,TRBJ2-3,CASSYWPLAASTDTQYF,TGTGCCAGCAGTTACTGGCCGCTAGCAGCTAGCACAGATACGCAGTATTTT
TRBV21-1,.,many,TRBJ2-1,CASLRRGHQAYNEQFF,TGTGCCAGCCTCCGAAGGGGTCACCAAGCCTACAATGAGCAGTTCTTC
TRBV20-1,TRBD2,.,TRBJ2-3,CSPRMGGTDTQYF,TGCAGCCCTAGGATGGGGGGGACAGATACGCAGTATTTT
TRBV18,.,many,TRBJ2-7,CASSPMSGPYEQYF,TGTGCCAGCTCACCAATGAGCGGGCCCTACGAGCAGTACTTC
TRBV4-1,.,few,TRBJ1-4,CASSPQTVLTNEKLFF,TGCGCCAGCAGCCCGCAGACAGTTCTCACTAATGAAAAACTGTTTTTT
TRBV28,.,many,TRBJ2-7,CASSFAYEQYF,TGTGCCAGCAGCTTCGCCTACGAGCAGTACTTC
TRBV27,TRBD1,few,TRBJ1-2,CASSSTGVGGYTF,TGTGCCAGCAGTTCCACAGGGGTTGGTGGCTACACCTTC
TRBV6-1,TRBD1,many,TRBJ1-4,CASRLDRGNEKLFF,TGTGCCAGCAGATTGGACAGGGGTAATGAAAAACTGTTTTTT
TRBV5-5,.,few,TRBJ1-4,CASSTFGAVEEKLFF,TGTGCCAGCAGCACCTTTGGAGCCGTAGAGGAAAAACTGTTTTTT
TRBV24-1,.,few,TRBJ1-5,CATSDGQYQPQHF,TGTGCCACCAGTGATGGACAGTATCAGCCCCAGCATTTT
TRBV6-6,.,many,TRBJ1-3,CASSRLRQASGNTIYF,TGTGCCAGCAGTCGACTGCGACAGGCCTCTGGAAACACCATATATTTT
TRBV7-9,TRBD2,.,TRBJ2-7,CASSSTSGRNYEQYF,TGTGCCAGCAGCTCGACTAGCGGGAGGAACTACGAGCAGTACTTC
TRBV11-2,TRBD2,many,TRBJ2-3,CASNVAGVPNTQYF,TGTGCCAGCAACGTAGCGGGGGTCCCGAATACGCAGTATTTT
TRBV11-3,.,few,TRBJ2-7,CASSSGGPTPEQYF,TGTGCCAGCAGCTCTGGAGGGCCCACTCCCGAGCAGTACTTC
TRBV15,.,many,TRBJ2-7,CATSRDPAHEQYF,TGTGCCACCAGCAGAGACCCGGCCCACGAGCAGTACTTC
TRBV28,.,many,TRBJ1-6,CASLSPSGTATNSPLHF,TGTGCCAGTCTATCCCCGTCGGGTACAGCGACTAATTCACCCCTCCACTTT
TRBV3-1,.,.,TRBJ1-1,CASKRPGLTEAFF,TGTGCCAGCAAAAGGCCTGGTTTAACTGAAGCTTTCTTT
TRBV25-1,.,many,TRBJ2-6,CASSVIQGSGANVLTF,TGTGCCAGCAGTGTAATACAGGGCTCTGGGGCCAACGTCCTGACTTTC
TRBV12-3/TRBV12-4,.,.,TRBJ1-6,CASSPRGGAGNSPLHF,TGTGCCAGCAGTCCCCGGGGGGGGGCAGGTAATTCACCCCTCCACTTT
TRBV20-1,.,many,TRBJ1-6,CSAKDRSSYNSPLHF,TGCAGTGCTAAAGACAGGAGCTCCTATAATTCACCCCTCCACTTT
TRBV18,TRBD1,many,TRBJ1-2,CASSPRRDRGLDGYTF,TGTGCCAGCTCACCACGAAGGGACAGGGGGCTCGATGGCTACACCTTC
TRBV10-3,.,many,TRBJ2-5,CATGRGAQETQYF,TGTGCCACCGGGCGAGGGGCCCAAGAGACCCAGTACTTC
TRBV28,TRBD1,.,TRBJ1-2,CASSPPQGTAGYTF,TGTGCCAGCAGTCCCCCACAGGGGACAGCTGGCTACACCTTC
TRBV11-2,.,few,TRBJ2-5,CASSWRGRVETQYF,TGTGCCAGCAGCTGGAGGGGGCGCGTAGAGACCCAGTACTTC
TRBV6-5,TRBD1,.,TRBJ1-2,CASSYSRQGYGYTF,TGTGCCAGCAGTTACTCTCGACAGGGCTATGGCTACACCTTC
TRBV6-1,.,many,TRBJ2-3,CASSRGTSTDTQYF,TGTGCCAGCAGTAGAGGGACTAGCACAGATACGCAGTATTTT
TRBV6-5,.,many,TRBJ2-7,CASSYGTLNYEQYF,TGTGCCAGCAGTTACGGTACACTTAACTACGAGCAGTACTTC
TRBV14,.,.,TRBJ1-6,CASSQTGYSPLHF,TGTGCCAGCAGCCAAACGGGGTATTCACCCCTCCACTTT
TRBV6-4,.,many,TRBJ2-1,CASSEAPQNEQFF,TGTGCCAGCAGTGAGGCCCCCCAAAATGAGCAGTTCTTC
TRBV7-8,.,many,TRBJ1-4,CASSLVLATNEKLFF,TGTGCCAGCAGCTTAGTTCTTGCAACTAATGAAAAACTGTTTTTT
TRBV19,TRBD1,few,TRBJ1-5,CASNTGGSGNQPQHF,TGTGCCAGTAACACAGGGGGCTCCGGCAATCAGCCCCAGCATTTT
TRBV3-1,.,.,TRBJ2-5,CASSQQFQETQYF,TGTGCCAGCAGCCAACAATTCCAAGAGACCCAGTACTTC
TRBV7-9,.,many,TRBJ1-5,CASSLGQGSGLRQHF,TGTGCCAGCAGCTTAGGGCAGGGGTCCGGTCTTCGTCAGCATTTT
TRBV12-3/TRBV12-4,.,few,TRBJ2-1,CASRARNNEQFF,TGTGCCAGCAGGGCCCGGAACAATGAGCAGTTCTTC
TRBV11-3,.,.,TRBJ2-3,CASSLGGKSTDTQYF,TGTGCCAGCAGCTTAGGGGGAAAATCCACAGATACGCAGTATTTT
TRBV28,.,.,TRBJ1-5,CASSFSRMSNQPQHF,TGTGCCAGCAGTTTCAGCCGGATGAGCAATCAGCCCCAGCATTTT
TRBV10-2,.,.,TRBJ2-3,CASSGTEDTDTQYF,TGCGCCAGCAGTGGGACAGAAGACACAGATACGCAGTATTTT
TRBV28,TRBD2,many,TRBJ2-3,CASSLREGRDTQYF,TGTGCCAGCAGTTTACGGGAGGGGAGAGATACGCAGTATTTT
TRBV28,.,few,TRBJ1-5,CASSFIWGTNQPQHF,TGTGCCAGCAGTTTTATTTGGGGGACCAATCAGCCCCAGCATTTT
TRBV5-1,.,few,TRBJ1-3,CASSLVSAGNTIYF,TGCGCCAGCAGCTTGGTATCCGCTGGAAACACCATATATTTT
TRBV28,.,.,TRBJ2-3,CASRAYTGGETQYF,TGTGCCAGCAGGGCCTACACAGGGGGGGAGACGCAGTATTTT
TRBV4-1,.,.,TRBJ2-1,CASSQLDDSVGQFF,TGCGCCAGCAGCCAATTGGACGACTCTGTTGGGCAGTTCTTC